The sequence of this TCR beta chain was determined in a study of shared clonotypes between healthy human individuals. Overall study results and limits: Among the subsets, naive ones generally showed larger estimated richness than memory ones.

To note about this clone: The antigen remains undetermined.

Using immunoSEQ multiplex PCR, the repertoire was profiled, and TCRdb retains in-frame clones only, with some absent. The data contain about 2.4 million clones, approximately 94% of them seen just once; the ten biggest clones take up over 0.12%. Germline assignment: CDR1 SGHNT and CDR2 YYREEE (reference sequence). CDR3 length: 16 amino acids. The junction had 9 bases not matched to a gene; V was cut back by 4 bases and J by 0 bases. The sequencing sample was made of naive CD4+ T cells sorted from blood. Subset in this sample: CD45RA+ positively selected. This clonotype was sampled from a young man in good health. The chain has TRBV5-4 and TRBJ2-7; 8 bases match TRBD2. CDR3 residues: CASSAVGGGTSYEQYF. In DNA, the CDR3 is TGTGCCAGCAGCGCGGTCGGGGGGGGGACCTCCTACGAGCAGTACTTC. Full variable domain (missing parts from reference TRBV5-4 and TRBJ2-7): ETGVTQSPTHLIKTRGQQVTLRCSSQSGHNTVSWYQQALGQGPQFIFQYYREEENGRGNFPPRFSGLQFPNYSSELNVNALELDDSALYLCASSAVGGGTSYEQYFGPGTRLTVT.